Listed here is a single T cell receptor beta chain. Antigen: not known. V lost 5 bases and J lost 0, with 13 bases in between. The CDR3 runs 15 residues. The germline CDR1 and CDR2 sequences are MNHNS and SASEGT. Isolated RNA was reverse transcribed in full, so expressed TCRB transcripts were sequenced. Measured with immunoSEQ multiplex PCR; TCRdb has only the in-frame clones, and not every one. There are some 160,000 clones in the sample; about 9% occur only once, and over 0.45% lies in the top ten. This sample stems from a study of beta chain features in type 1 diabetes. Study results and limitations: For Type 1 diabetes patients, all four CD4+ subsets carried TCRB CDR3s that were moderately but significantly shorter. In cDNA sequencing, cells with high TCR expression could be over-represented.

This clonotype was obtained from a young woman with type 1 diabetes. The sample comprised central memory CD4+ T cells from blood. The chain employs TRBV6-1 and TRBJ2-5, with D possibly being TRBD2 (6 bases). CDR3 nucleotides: TGTGCCAGCAGTAGCGGGTTGAATCACCAAGAGACCCAGTACTTC. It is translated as CASSSGLNHQETQYF.